Presented here are 18 T cell receptor beta chains from one specimen sequenced in a study of shared T cell receptors in the human thymus (dated by TCRdb to the early 2020s). The library was produced with the immunoSEQ multiplex PCR assay. Held by TCRdb, this immuneACCESS table contains in-frame sequences only and omits some clones. Under half of the omission traces to an unresolved V gene where checked; the cause of the rest is unknown. In all, the sample holds about 380,000 clones, and 85% to 95% of those were seen once. The top ten clones comprise roughly 0.02% of the sample. The sequencing input was thymocytes. All receptors come from a human donor.

This chain links TRBV19 with TRBJ2-1; 10 bases are shared with TRBD2. The CDR3 extends over 16 amino acids. Germline CDR1 reads LNHDA; CDR2 reads SQIVND (reference sequence). J gave up 6 bases and V 6 bases, and 11 bases lay outside the gene matches. As DNA, the CDR3 is TGTGCCAGTAGCAACTGTACTAGCGGGATAGGCAATGAGCAGTTCTTC. This gives the protein CASSNCTSGIGNEQFF.

This clone was seen only once. The rearrangement links TRBV5-1 to TRBJ1-4, with 7 positions matching TRBD1. In germline, CDR1 is SGHRS, CDR2 YFSETQ. CDR3 length equals 15 residues. Trimming removed 4 bases from V and 8 bases from J; junction bases left unmatched: 11. The CDR3 DNA reads TGCGCCAGCAGCCCACGACAGGGCCCCCGGGAAAAACTGTTTTTT. Translation gives CASSPRQGPREKLFF.

CDR3 DNA sequence: TGTGCCAGCAGCCCCGGGGCAGGGCCGTCCTACGAGCAGTACTTC. Amino acids: CASSPGAGPSYEQYF. V usage is TRBV5-4 and J usage is TRBJ2-7, with D possibly called TRBD1 or TRBD2 (5 bases each). The CDR3 extends over 15 amino acids. V lost 4 bases, J lost 1 base, and 15 bases lay in between. The germline V gene encodes CDR1 SGHNT and CDR2 YYREEE (reference sequence).

This clone was counted a single time. The J gene is TRBJ1-5, the V gene TRBV28; 8 bases are a match to TRBD1. The germline V gene encodes CDR1 MDHEN and CDR2 SYDVKM. Trimming cost V 6 bases and J 3 bases; bases outside gene matches: 16. The CDR3 length is 18 residues. The CDR3 here is CASSYGQGRSMNNQPQHF. CDR3 bases: TGTGCCAGCAGCTACGGACAGGGTCGGTCGATGAACAATCAGCCCCAGCATTTT.

The chain carries TRBV28 and TRBJ1-3, with TRBD1 as a possible D gene (5 bases). Trimming shortened V by 4 bases and J by 1 base, and 11 bases separated the two germline ends. The CDR3 consists of 15 residues. Germline assignment: CDR1 MDHEN and CDR2 SYDVKM. DNA of the CDR3: TGTGCCAGCAGTTCAATTACAGGATCTGGAAACACCATATATTTT. Protein product: CASSSITGSGNTIYF.

This clone is a singleton in its sample. The CDR3: CASSKGQGCGTQYF. CDR3 coding DNA: TGTGCCAGCAGCAAAGGGCAGGGATGTGGGACCCAGTACTTC. V is TRBV21-1 and J is TRBJ2-5; TRBD1 was called by the table and not checked on the DNA. TRBV21-1 corresponds to a pseudogene. The CDR3 is 14 amino acids.

The chain couples TRBV5-5 to TRBJ1-2, with a possible D match to TRBD1 (6 bases). The CDR3 totals 15 residues. CDR1 and CDR2 from the germline V gene are SGHKS and YYEKEE (reference sequence). With 4 bases removed from V and 2 bases from J, the gap between germline ends came to 15 bases. This chain's CDR3 is CASSAPLGANYGYTF. The CDR3 DNA follows: TGTGCCAGCAGCGCGCCGTTGGGGGCCAACTATGGCTACACCTTC. The full variable domain, rest sourced from reference TRBV5-5 and TRBJ1-2, is DAGVTQSPTHLIKTRGQQVTLRCSPISGHKSVSWYQQVLGQGPQFIFQYYEKEERGRGNFPDRFSARQFPNYSSELNVNALLLGDSALYLCASSAPLGANYGYTFGSGTRLTVV.

The chain joins TRBV6-5 to TRBJ2-7, with D possibly TRBD2 on 6 matching bases. The CDR3 has 15 residues. The germline gives CDR1 MNHEY, CDR2 SVGAGI. Trimming shortened V by 2 bases and J by 0 bases, and 11 bases separated the two germline ends. The DNA for the CDR3 is TGTGCCAGCAGTTACGTTAGCGGAAGCTCCTACGAGCAGTACTTC. It translates to CASSYVSGSSYEQYF.

A remark on this clone: Other DNA sequences from this sample encode an identical CDR3 as well. The gene calls are TRBV5-5 and TRBJ1-3; D is perhaps TRBD1 (6 bases). This CDR3 has 14 residues. V was clipped by 4 bases and J by 4 bases, with 12 bases between them. Germline V gene data show CDR1 as SGHKS and CDR2 as YYEKEE (reference sequence). The CDR3 reads CASSLRGNGNTIYF. The CDR3 nucleotides are TGTGCCAGCAGCCTCAGGGGTAACGGAAACACCATATATTTT.

The V gene is TRBV5-1, the J gene TRBJ2-3; the match to TRBD2 covers 14 bases. Trimming at V came to 3 bases and at J to 4 bases, leaving 4 bases not matched to a gene. Germline CDR1 SGHRS, CDR2 YFSETQ. The CDR3 loop spans 16 amino acids. The CDR3: CASSWGLAGDPDTQYF. CDR3 in DNA: TGCGCCAGCAGCTGGGGACTAGCGGGAGACCCAGATACGCAGTATTTT.

This chain joins TRBV10-3 and TRBJ2-5; D perhaps matches TRBD2 (5 bases). This CDR3 is 14 amino acids long. Germline V gene sequence: CDR1 ENHRY, CDR2 SYGVKD. The V end lost 7 bases, the J end lost 0 bases, and 12 bases lay between the germline ends. The chain's CDR3 is CAINSGGDQETQYF. Written as DNA, the CDR3 is TGTGCCATCAACTCCGGAGGAGACCAAGAGACCCAGTACTTC.

The chain has TRBV18 and TRBJ2-3; D perhaps matches TRBD1 (5 bases). Germline V gene data show CDR1 as KGHSH and CDR2 as LQKENI. V lost 0 bases to trimming and J lost 2 bases, with 12 bases between them. CDR3 length: 16 residues. The chain's CDR3 is CASSPPGPKFTDTQYF. As DNA, the CDR3 is TGTGCCAGCTCACCACCGGGGCCGAAATTCACAGATACGCAGTATTTT.

CDR3 sequence (DNA): TGCGCCAGCAGCTTGGGGACGGAGGGGAGGGGGACTTTCTTT. Translated: CASSLGTEGRGTFF. The rearrangement joins TRBV5-1 to TRBJ1-1; weak D call: TRBD1 (6 bases). Germline lookup yields CDR1 SGHRS and CDR2 YFSETQ. CDR3 length: 14 residues. V was trimmed by 0 bases and J by 12 bases, leaving 18 bases between them.

This rearrangement joins TRBV5-1 to TRBJ2-7; TRBD2 aligns across 10 bases. Per germline, CDR1 SGHRS and CDR2 YFSETQ. V lost 0 bases, J lost 4 bases, and 7 bases stayed unmatched. The CDR3 runs to 16 residues. The CDR3 nucleotides are TGCGCCAGCAGCTTGGGTGCTAGCGGGAGAGGGTACGAGCAGTACTTC. It is translated as CASSLGASGRGYEQYF.

This clone has only one observation. The J gene is TRBJ1-1, the V gene TRBV28; D is unresolved. Germline V gene sequence: CDR1 MDHEN, CDR2 SYDVKM. The ends were cut back, 1 base at V and 0 bases at J, with 9 bases in the middle. The CDR3 is made up of 15 amino acids. The chain's CDR3 is CASSLFSALNTEAFF. CDR3 nucleotide sequence: TGTGCCAGCAGTTTATTCTCAGCCTTGAACACTGAAGCTTTCTTT.

The V gene is TRBV28, the J gene TRBJ1-5, with 7 bases aligning to TRBD1. The trim removed 2 bases at V and 1 base at J, leaving 2 bases unmatched. This CDR3 has 15 residues. Germline V gene data show CDR1 as MDHEN and CDR2 as SYDVKM. CDR3 region: CASSLRGQSNQPQHF. DNA for the CDR3: TGTGCCAGCAGTTTACGGGGACAGAGCAATCAGCCCCAGCATTTT.

J is TRBJ1-2 and V is TRBV19; 8 bases align to TRBD1. V gave up 5 bases and J gave up 2 bases; unmatched junction bases: 4. The germline V gene encodes CDR1 LNHDA and CDR2 SQIVND (reference sequence). The CDR3 has 14 residues. The chain's CDR3 is CASSPRTGNYGYTF. Written as DNA, the CDR3 is TGTGCCAGTAGTCCCCGGACAGGGAACTATGGCTACACCTTC. The full variable domain, its missing parts supplied by reference TRBV19 and TRBJ1-2, is DGGITQSPKYLFRKEGQNVTLSCEQNLNHDAMYWYRQDPGQGLRLIYYSQIVNDFQKGDIAEGYSVSREKKESFPLTVTSAQKNPTAFYLCASSPRTGNYGYTFGSGTRLTVV.

This chain connects TRBV11-2 to TRBJ2-3, with TRBD1 identical over 9 bases. The CDR3 totals 15 residues. Germline CDR1 reads SGHAT; CDR2 reads FQNNGV. J lost 1 base, V lost 3 bases, and 2 bases had no gene match. CDR3: CASSFWDRGTDTQYF. The DNA of the CDR3 is TGTGCCAGCAGCTTTTGGGACAGGGGCACAGATACGCAGTATTTT.